The 15 T cell receptor beta chains below were found in one sample sequenced in a study of tumor and adjacent non-tumor tissue in lung cancer. Three rounds of nested PCR, following a modified ARM-PCR protocol, produced the TCRbeta library. Each CDR3 protein is one row after TCRdb ran MiXCR on the multiplex PCR reads. The sample contains 100,000 to 150,000 distinct CDR3 sequences, around three fifths of which appear only once. No cell sorting was done before RNA was extracted from the tissue. Sequenced material: lung tumor tissue. These receptor sequences come from a man aged 30-40 years with non-small cell lung cancer.

About this clonotype: At one end the junction does not follow the germline gene, possibly because of a read error. The chain joins TRBV19 to TRBJ1-3; D unresolved. CDR1 is LNHDA and CDR2 is SQIVND in the germline V gene (reference sequence). This CDR3 comprises 14 residues. CDR3 sequence reads: CASSISGSGNTLYF. The CDR3 nucleotides read TGTGCCAGTAGTATATCGGGCTCTGGAAACACCTTATATTTT.

This clonotype was found many times. The V gene is TRBV11-2, the J gene TRBJ2-1, with D perhaps TRBD1 or TRBD2 (5 bases each). Trimming shortened V by 0 bases and J by 5 bases, and 11 bases separated the two germline ends. The CDR3 consists of 15 residues. Germline values: CDR1 SGHAT, CDR2 FQNNGV. The CDR3: CASSLDRGRDNEQFF. DNA of the CDR3: TGTGCCAGCAGCTTAGATCGGGGCAGGGACAATGAGCAGTTCTTC.

This clonotype was seen more than once but under ten times. A junction end diverges from the germline sequence, so it may reflect a read error. The chain has TRBV5-1 and TRBJ1-2, with 8 positions matching TRBD1. This CDR3 spans 14 amino acids. CDR1 and CDR2 (germline): SGHRS, YFSETQ. The CDR3 reads CASTPGQVTYGYTF. CDR3 nucleotides: TGCGCTAGCACCCCGGGACAGGTTACCTATGGCTACACCTTC.

Comments on this clonotype: Just one base apart from a much larger clone, this may be a read error. The chain uses TRBV20-1 and TRBJ2-7; D gene uncertain. This CDR3 comprises 12 residues. CDR1 DFQATT and CDR2 SNEGSKA come from the germline V gene (reference sequence). CDR3 protein: CSARAGSCEQYF. The CDR3 DNA follows: TGCAGTGCTAGAGCCGGTTCCTGCGAGCAGTACTTC.

On this clonotype itself: A read error may be the cause here, since a much bigger clone is one base away. V and J are TRBV28 and TRBJ1-5, with a weak D call TRBD1 (5 bases). Looked up from germline, CDR1 is MDHEN and CDR2 is SYDVKM. CDR3 length equals 15 residues. CDR3 residues: CASSLGGQGDQPKHF. The CDR3 nucleotides are TGTGCCAGCAGTTTAGGTGGGCAGGGTGATCAGCCCAAGCATTTT.

In regard to this clonotype: A clone one base away is much larger, so this may be a read error. V gene TRBV4-3 combines with J gene TRBJ2-1; the D gene is possibly TRBD2 (6 bases). Germline values: CDR1 LGHNA, CDR2 YSLEER. The CDR3 extends over 13 amino acids. V lost 3 bases and J 8 bases, leaving 11 bases between the germline ends. The CDR3, as DNA: TGCGCCAGCAGCCAGAGGTCGGGAGATGAGCAGTTCTTC. Residues: CASSQRSGDEQFF.

As regards this clonotype: Just one base apart from a much larger clone, this may be a read error. V gene TRBV6-6 combines with J gene TRBJ1-3; D unclear. Germline CDR1 reads MNHNY; CDR2 reads SVGAGI (reference sequence). There are 16 residues in the CDR3. CDR3 bases: TGTGCCAGCGGTTACGAACCATTGAGCTCTGGAAACACCATATATTTT. Residues: CASGYEPLSSGNTIYF.

The rearrangement links TRBV14 to TRBJ1-1, with TRBD1 matching over 8 bases. Germline V gene data show CDR1 as SGHDN and CDR2 as FVKESK. The CDR3 is 15 amino acids. With V trimmed by 4 bases and J by 1 base, 5 bases remained unmatched. The CDR3 nucleotides are TGTGCCAGCAGCCGGAACAGGGGGGAGAACACTGAAGCTTTCTTT. It translates to CASSRNRGENTEAFF.

For this clonotype: A clone one base away is much larger, so this may be a read error. The chain uses TRBV6-5 and TRBJ2-7; 7 bases align to TRBD1. CDR1 is MNHEY and CDR2 is SVGAGI in the germline V gene. CDR3 length: 16 residues. For the CDR3, the DNA is TGTGCCATCAGTTACTCTACGGCAGGGGGACAGCGCGAGCAGTACTTC. Translation gives CAISYSTAGGQREQYF.

This clonotype was recorded at least ten times. The gene calls are TRBV20-1 and TRBJ2-7; D is unclear. V gave up 5 bases and J gave up 7 bases, with 15 bases separating them. The germline V gene has CDR1 DFQATT and CDR2 SNEGSKA (reference sequence). This CDR3 comprises 12 residues. This chain's CDR3 is CSALQRISEQYF. DNA for the CDR3: TGCAGTGCTCTTCAGAGGATCTCTGAGCAGTACTTC.

V is TRBV28 and J is TRBJ2-7; 10 nucleotides align to TRBD1. This CDR3 is built from 15 residues. The V gene end was trimmed by 5 bases and the J gene end by 4 bases; junction bases not matched to a gene: 8. Germline V CDR1 and CDR2: MDHEN, SYDVKM. CDR3 in DNA: TGTGCCAGCAGTCCGACAGGGGGCAAAGTTTACGAGCAGTACTTC. Its protein is CASSPTGGKVYEQYF.

To note about this clonotype: Possible read error: a much larger clone is one base away. The V gene is TRBV12-3 or TRBV12-4, the J gene TRBJ2-1, with TRBD2 matching over 8 bases. With 3 bases clipped from V and 8 bases from J, the junction kept 12 bases outside the gene matches. The CDR3 covers 16 residues. CDR3 bases: TGTGCCAGCAGTTTGCTATGGGGCGGGAGGAGGGATGAGCAGTTCTTC. Translating gives CASSLLWGGRRDEQFF.

Worth noting for this clonotype: Relative to the germline gene, one junction end is altered; a read error may explain this. The rearrangement links TRBV4-1 to TRBJ2-7; possibly TRBD2 for D (5 bases). Germline-derived CDR1 and CDR2 are MGHRA and YSYEKL. CDR3 size: 15 residues. This CDR3 reads CANSQVVALGYEQYF. The CDR3 DNA reads TGCGCCAACAGCCAAGTGGTAGCGCTAGGCTACGAGCAGTACTTC.

This clonotype was counted only a few times. Because the CDR3 is missing its conserved closing phenylalanine or tryptophan, this is likely a read error. CDR3 nucleotide sequence: TGTGCCAGCAGCTTGCTCGAGAAGCGGCAATACAATGAGCAGTTCTTA. Translation gives CASSLLEKRQYNEQFL. The J gene is TRBJ2-1, the V gene TRBV11-2; a possible D gene is TRBD2 (5 bases). The germline V gene has CDR1 SGHAT and CDR2 FQNNGV. V was pared by 3 bases and J by 4 bases, with 16 bases between. This CDR3 contains 16 residues.

Concerning this clonotype: At one boundary the junction diverges from the germline segment, which might be a read error. The chain employs TRBV11-2 and TRBJ2-2; D remains ambiguous. Looked up from germline, CDR1 is SGHAT and CDR2 is FQNNGV. The CDR3 is made up of 14 amino acids. CDR3 loop: CANSYGTITGELFF. CDR3 bases: TGTGCCAACAGCTATGGAACCATCACCGGGGAGCTGTTTTTT. The full variable domain, with the rest looked up from reference TRBV11-2 and TRBJ2-2, is EAGVAQSPRYKIIEKRQSVAFWCNPISGHATLYWYQQILGQGPKLLIQFQNNGVVDDSQLPKDRFSAERLKGVDSTLKIQPAKLEDSAVYLCANSYGTITGELFFGEGSRLTVL.